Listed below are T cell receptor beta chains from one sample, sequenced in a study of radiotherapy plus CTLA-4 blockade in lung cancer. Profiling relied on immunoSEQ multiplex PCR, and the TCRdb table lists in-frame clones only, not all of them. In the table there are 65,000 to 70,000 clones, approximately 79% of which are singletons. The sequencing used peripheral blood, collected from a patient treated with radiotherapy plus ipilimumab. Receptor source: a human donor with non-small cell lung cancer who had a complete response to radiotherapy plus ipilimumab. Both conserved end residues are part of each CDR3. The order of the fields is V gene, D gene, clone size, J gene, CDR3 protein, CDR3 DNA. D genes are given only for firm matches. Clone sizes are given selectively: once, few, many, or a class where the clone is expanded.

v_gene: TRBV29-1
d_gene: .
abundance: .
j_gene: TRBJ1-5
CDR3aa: CSVATTDSNQPQHF
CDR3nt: TGCAGCGTAGCGACGACGGATAGCAATCAGCCCCAGCATTTT

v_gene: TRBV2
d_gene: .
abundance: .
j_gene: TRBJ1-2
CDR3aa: CASSPEPAGSYGYTF
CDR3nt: TGTGCCAGCAGCCCCGAGCCCGCAGGGAGCTATGGCTACACCTTC

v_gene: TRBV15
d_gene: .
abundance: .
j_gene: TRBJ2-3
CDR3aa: CATSASTDTQYF
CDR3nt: TGTGCCACCAGCGCTAGCACAGATACGCAGTATTTT

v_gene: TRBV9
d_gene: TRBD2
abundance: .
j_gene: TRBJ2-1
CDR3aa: CASSAGGLAGGRYNEQFF
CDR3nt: TGTGCCAGCAGCGCAGGCGGACTAGCGGGAGGGCGGTACAATGAGCAGTTCTTC

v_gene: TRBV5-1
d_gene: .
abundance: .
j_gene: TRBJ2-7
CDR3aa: CASQTQPLAVYEQYF
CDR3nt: TGCGCCAGTCAAACACAGCCTTTAGCCGTCTACGAGCAGTACTTC

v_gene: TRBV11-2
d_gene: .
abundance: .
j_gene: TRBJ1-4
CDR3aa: CASSSMGLGALGEKLFF
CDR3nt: TGTGCCAGCAGCTCCATGGGGTTGGGGGCCCTTGGAGAAAAACTGTTTTTT

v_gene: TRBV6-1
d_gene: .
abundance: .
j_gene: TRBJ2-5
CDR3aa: CASSEGWKTQYF
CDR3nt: TGTGCCAGCAGTGAGGGGTGGAAGACCCAGTACTTC

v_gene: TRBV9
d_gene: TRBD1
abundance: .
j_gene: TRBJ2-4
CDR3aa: CASSLGTGVAKNIQYF
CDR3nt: TGTGCCAGCAGCTTAGGGACAGGGGTAGCCAAAAACATTCAGTACTTC

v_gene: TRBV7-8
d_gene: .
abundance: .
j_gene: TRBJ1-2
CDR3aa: CASSLRTDPSANYGYTF
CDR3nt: TGTGCCAGCAGCCTAAGGACAGACCCTTCAGCTAACTATGGCTACACCTTC

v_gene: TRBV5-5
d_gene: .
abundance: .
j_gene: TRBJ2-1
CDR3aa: CASSSGTDNEQFF
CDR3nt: TGTGCCAGCAGCTCCGGGACGGACAATGAGCAGTTCTTC

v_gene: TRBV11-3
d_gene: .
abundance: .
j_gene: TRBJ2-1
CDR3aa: CASSYRDQGYNEQFF
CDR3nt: TGTGCCAGCAGCTACCGGGACCAAGGGTACAATGAGCAGTTCTTC

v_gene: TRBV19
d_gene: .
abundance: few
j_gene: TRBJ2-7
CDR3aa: CASSTRESYEQYF
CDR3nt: TGTGCCAGTAGTACTCGGGAATCCTACGAGCAGTACTTC

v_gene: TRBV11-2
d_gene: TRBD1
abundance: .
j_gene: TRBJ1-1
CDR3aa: CASSRADRGWGTEAFF
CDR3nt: TGTGCCAGCAGCCGCGCCGACAGGGGGTGGGGCACTGAAGCTTTCTTT

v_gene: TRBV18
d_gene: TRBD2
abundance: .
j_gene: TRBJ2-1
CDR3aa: CASSPGGGRVYNEQFF
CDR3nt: TGTGCCAGCTCACCCGGTGGCGGGAGGGTCTACAATGAGCAGTTCTTC

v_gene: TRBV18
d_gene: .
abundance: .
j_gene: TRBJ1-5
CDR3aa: CASSPQERQRDQPQHF
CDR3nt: TGTGCCAGCTCACCACAAGAGCGGCAGCGGGATCAGCCCCAGCATTTT

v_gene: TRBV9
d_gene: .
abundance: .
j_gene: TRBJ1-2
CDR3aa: CASSVDSNYGYTF
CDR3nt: TGTGCCAGCAGCGTGGACAGTAACTATGGCTACACCTTC

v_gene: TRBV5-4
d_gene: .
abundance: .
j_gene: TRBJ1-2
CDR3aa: CASSPGAGAYGYTF
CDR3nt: TGTGCCAGCAGCCCGGGGGCAGGGGCCTATGGCTACACCTTC

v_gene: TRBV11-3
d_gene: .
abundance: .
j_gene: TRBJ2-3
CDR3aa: CASSSRDPRYTQYF
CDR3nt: TGTGCCAGCAGCTCCCGGGACCCACGATATACGCAGTATTTT

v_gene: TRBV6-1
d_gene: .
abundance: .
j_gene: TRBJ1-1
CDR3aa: CASSRPGRNTEAFF
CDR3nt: TGTGCCAGCAGCCGCCCGGGGAGGAACACTGAAGCTTTCTTT

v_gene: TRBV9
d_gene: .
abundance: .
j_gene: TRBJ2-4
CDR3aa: CASSPGVGTVKNIQYF
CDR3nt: TGTGCCAGCAGCCCGGGGGTGGGGACAGTCAAAAACATTCAGTACTTC

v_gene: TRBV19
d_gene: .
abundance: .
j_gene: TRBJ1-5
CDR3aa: CASRGTKFSNQPQHF
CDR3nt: TGTGCCAGTAGAGGGACAAAGTTTAGCAATCAGCCCCAGCATTTT

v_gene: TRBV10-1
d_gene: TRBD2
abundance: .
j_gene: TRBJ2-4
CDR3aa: CASSESPSGKNIQYF
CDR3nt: TGCGCCAGCAGTGAGTCGCCTAGCGGTAAAAACATTCAGTACTTC

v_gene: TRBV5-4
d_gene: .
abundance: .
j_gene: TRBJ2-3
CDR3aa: CASSFRGAADTQYF
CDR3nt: TGTGCCAGCAGCTTTAGGGGGGCCGCAGATACGCAGTATTTT

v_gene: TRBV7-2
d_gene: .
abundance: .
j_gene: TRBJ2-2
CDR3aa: CASSLVSGSPSGELFF
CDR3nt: TGTGCCAGCAGCTTAGTATCAGGGAGCCCGTCCGGGGAGCTGTTTTTT

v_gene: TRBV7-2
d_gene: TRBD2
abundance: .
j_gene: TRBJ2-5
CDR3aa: CASSPSGSLQETQYF
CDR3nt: TGTGCCAGCAGCCCTAGCGGGAGCCTTCAAGAGACCCAGTACTTC

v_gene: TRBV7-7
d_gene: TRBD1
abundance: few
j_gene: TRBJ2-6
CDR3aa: CASSLAQGAPGANVLTF
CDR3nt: TGTGCTAGCAGCTTAGCCCAGGGGGCGCCTGGGGCCAACGTCCTGACTTTC

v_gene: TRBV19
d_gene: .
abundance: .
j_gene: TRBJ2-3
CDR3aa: CASSRGQTTDTQYF
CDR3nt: TGTGCCAGTAGCCGCGGACAGACAACAGATACGCAGTATTTT

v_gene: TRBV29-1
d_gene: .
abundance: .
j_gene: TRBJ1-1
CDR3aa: CSVEEALNTEAFF
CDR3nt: TGCAGCGTTGAAGAGGCCCTGAACACTGAAGCTTTCTTT

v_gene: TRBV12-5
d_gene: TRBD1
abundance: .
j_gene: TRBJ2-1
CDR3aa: CASGLVSGTGYNEQFF
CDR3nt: TGTGCTAGTGGTTTGGTCTCCGGGACAGGCTACAATGAGCAGTTCTTC

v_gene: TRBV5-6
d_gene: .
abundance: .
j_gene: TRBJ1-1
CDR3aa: CASSLVGEHTEAFF
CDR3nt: TGTGCCAGCAGCTTGGTGGGGGAGCACACTGAAGCTTTCTTT

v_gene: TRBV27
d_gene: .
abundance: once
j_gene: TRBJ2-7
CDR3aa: CASWSASRTSSYEQYF
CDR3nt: TGTGCCAGCTGGAGCGCTTCACGGACGTCGTCCTACGAGCAGTACTTC

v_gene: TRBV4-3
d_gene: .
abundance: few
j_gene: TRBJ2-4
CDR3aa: CASSQDTGSTAKNIQYF
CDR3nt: TGCGCCAGCAGCCAAGATACGGGCAGCACGGCCAAAAACATTCAGTACTTC

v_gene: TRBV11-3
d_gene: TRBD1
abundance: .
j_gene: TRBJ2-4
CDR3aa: CASRSGQSSRNIQYF
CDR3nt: TGTGCCAGCAGGTCGGGACAGTCCTCTAGGAACATTCAGTACTTC

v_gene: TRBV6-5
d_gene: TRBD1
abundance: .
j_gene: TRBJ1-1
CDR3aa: CASSYLTGQGSEAFF
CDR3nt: TGTGCCAGCAGTTACCTTACCGGACAGGGGTCTGAAGCTTTCTTT

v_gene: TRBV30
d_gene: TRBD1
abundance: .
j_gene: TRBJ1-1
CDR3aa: CAWLTGVYTEAFF
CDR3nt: TGTGCCTGGTTAACAGGGGTTTACACTGAAGCTTTCTTT

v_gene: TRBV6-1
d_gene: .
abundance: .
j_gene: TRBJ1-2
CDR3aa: CASSEGGGNNYGYTF
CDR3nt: TGTGCCAGCAGTGAAGGAGGGGGAAACAACTATGGCTACACCTTC

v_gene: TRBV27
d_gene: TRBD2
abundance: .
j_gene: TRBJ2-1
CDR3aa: CASSPHSGGAYNEQFF
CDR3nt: TGTGCCAGCAGTCCCCATAGCGGGGGGGCCTACAATGAGCAGTTCTTC

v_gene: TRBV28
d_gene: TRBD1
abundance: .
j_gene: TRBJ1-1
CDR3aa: CASSSAGTGGTEAFF
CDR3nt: TGTGCCAGCAGTTCCGCCGGGACAGGGGGCACTGAAGCTTTCTTT

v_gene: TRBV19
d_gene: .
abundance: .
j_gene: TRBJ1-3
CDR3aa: CASSIEGAWNTIYF
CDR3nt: TGTGCCAGTAGTATAGAGGGGGCATGGAACACCATATATTTT

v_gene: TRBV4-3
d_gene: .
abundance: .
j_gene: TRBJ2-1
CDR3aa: CASSQGYNEQFF
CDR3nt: TGCGCCAGCAGCCAAGGCTACAATGAGCAGTTCTTC

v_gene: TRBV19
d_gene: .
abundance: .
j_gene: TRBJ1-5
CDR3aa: CASSSMTVLSNQPQHF
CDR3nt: TGTGCCAGTAGTTCTATGACAGTACTTAGCAATCAGCCCCAGCATTTT

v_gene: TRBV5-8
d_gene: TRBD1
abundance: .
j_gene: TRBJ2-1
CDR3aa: CASRTGTGANNEQFF
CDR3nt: TGTGCCAGCAGAACCGGGACAGGGGCAAACAATGAGCAGTTCTTC

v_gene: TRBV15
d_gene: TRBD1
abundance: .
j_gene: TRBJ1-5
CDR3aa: CATSRHLSPKGQGNQPQHF
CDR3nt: TGTGCCACCAGCAGGCACCTATCTCCGAAGGGACAGGGCAATCAGCCCCAGCATTTT

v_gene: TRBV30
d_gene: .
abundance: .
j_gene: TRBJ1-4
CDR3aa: CAWSVGAGTEEKLFF
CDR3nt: TGTGCCTGGAGTGTGGGGGCAGGGACGGAGGAAAAACTGTTTTTT

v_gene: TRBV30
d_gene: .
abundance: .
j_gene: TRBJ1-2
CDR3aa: CAWSPGGTSYSGYTF
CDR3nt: TGTGCCTGGAGTCCGGGTGGGACATCCTATAGTGGCTACACCTTC

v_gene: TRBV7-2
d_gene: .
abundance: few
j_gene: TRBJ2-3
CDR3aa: CASSPQGGGDTQYF
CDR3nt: TGTGCCAGCAGCCCACAAGGCGGTGGGGATACGCAGTATTTT

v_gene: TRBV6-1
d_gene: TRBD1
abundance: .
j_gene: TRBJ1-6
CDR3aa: CASSPQTGGNSPLHF
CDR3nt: TGTGCCAGCAGTCCCCAGACAGGGGGCAATTCACCCCTCCACTTT

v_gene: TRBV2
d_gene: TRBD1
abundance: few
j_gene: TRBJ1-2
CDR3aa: CASRPPGTGGGYGYTF
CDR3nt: TGTGCCAGCAGGCCCCCGGGGACAGGGGGCGGCTATGGCTACACCTTC

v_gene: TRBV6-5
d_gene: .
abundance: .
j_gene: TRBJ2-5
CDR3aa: CASSRNQETQYF
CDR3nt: TGTGCCAGCAGTAGGAACCAAGAGACCCAGTACTTC

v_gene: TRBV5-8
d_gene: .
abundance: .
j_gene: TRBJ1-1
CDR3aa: CASSFGPDRPNTEAFF
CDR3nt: TGTGCCAGCAGCTTTGGTCCCGATCGGCCGAACACTGAAGCTTTCTTT

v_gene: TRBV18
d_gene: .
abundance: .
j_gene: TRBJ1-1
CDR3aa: CASSLGQLNTEAFF
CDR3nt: TGTGCCAGCTCCCTAGGACAGTTGAACACTGAAGCTTTCTTT

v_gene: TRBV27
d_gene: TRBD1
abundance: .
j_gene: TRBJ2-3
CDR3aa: CASRMDRGTDTQYF
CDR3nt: TGTGCCAGCAGGATGGACAGGGGCACAGATACGCAGTATTTT

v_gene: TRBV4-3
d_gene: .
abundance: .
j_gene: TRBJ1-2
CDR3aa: CASSQDGGFDYGYTF
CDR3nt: TGCGCCAGCAGCCAAGACGGGGGGTTTGACTATGGCTACACCTTC

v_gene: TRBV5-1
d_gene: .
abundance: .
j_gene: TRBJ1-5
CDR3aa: CASSLGQTNQPQHF
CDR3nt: TGCGCCAGCAGCTTGGGGCAGACTAATCAGCCCCAGCATTTT

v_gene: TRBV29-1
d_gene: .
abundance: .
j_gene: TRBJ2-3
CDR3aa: CSSLGGGTQYF
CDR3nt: TGCAGCTCCCTCGGAGGGGGTACGCAGTATTTT

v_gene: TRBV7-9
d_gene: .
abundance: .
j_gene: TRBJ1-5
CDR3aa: CASSLGTGTQPQHF
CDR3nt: TGTGCCAGCAGCTTGGGGACGGGCACTCAGCCCCAGCATTTT

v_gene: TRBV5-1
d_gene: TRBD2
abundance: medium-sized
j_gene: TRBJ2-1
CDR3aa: CASTKGLAGFEQFF
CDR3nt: TGCGCCAGCACCAAGGGACTAGCAGGATTTGAGCAGTTCTTC

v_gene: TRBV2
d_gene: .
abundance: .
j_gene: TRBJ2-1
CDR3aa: CASSVGEQFF
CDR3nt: TGTGCCAGCAGTGTCGGTGAGCAGTTCTTC

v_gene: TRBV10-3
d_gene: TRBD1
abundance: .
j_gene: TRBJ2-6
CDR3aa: CAIMDRETGANVLTF
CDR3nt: TGTGCCATTATGGACAGGGAAACTGGGGCCAACGTCCTGACTTTC

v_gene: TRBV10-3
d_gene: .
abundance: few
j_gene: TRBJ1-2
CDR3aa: CAISESRWDGYTF
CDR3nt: TGTGCCATCAGTGAGTCACGATGGGATGGCTACACCTTC